What follows are 7 T cell receptor beta chains derived from one specimen sequenced in a study of blood T cell repertoires in COVID-19. Sequencing used immunoSEQ multiplex PCR; TCRdb keeps in-frame clones, though not all of them. This sample has some 45,000 clones, with roughly 89% found just once. The specimen was peripheral blood. The receptors stem from a man aged 55 to 70 with active COVID-19.

In its sample, this clone was seen a few times. The chain is built from TRBV19 and TRBJ1-6; a possible D gene is TRBD1 (5 bases). CDR1 is LNHDA and CDR2 is SQIVND in the germline V gene (reference sequence). V lost 0 bases and J 0 bases, leaving 18 bases between the germline ends. The length of the CDR3 is 20 residues. The CDR3 sequence: CASSIEFGTLLSSYNSPLHF. CDR3 in DNA: TGTGCCAGTAGTATAGAATTCGGGACTCTCCTGAGCTCCTATAATTCACCCCTCCACTTT. The complete variable domain, with remaining parts taken from reference TRBV19 and TRBJ1-6, reads DGGITQSPKYLFRKEGQNVTLSCEQNLNHDAMYWYRQDPGQGLRLIYYSQIVNDFQKGDIAEGYSVSREKKESFPLTVTSAQKNPTAFYLCASSIEFGTLLSSYNSPLHFGNGTRLTVT.

The genes are TRBV19 and TRBJ2-2, with TRBD2 matching over 8 bases. This CDR3 is built from 14 residues. Germline V gives CDR1 LNHDA, CDR2 SQIVND (reference sequence). V lost 5 bases, J lost 6 bases, and 5 bases stayed unmatched. The CDR3 reads CASSAGGLAGELFF. DNA of the CDR3: TGTGCCAGTAGTGCGGGAGGTCTTGCCGGGGAGCTGTTTTTT.

This clone has only one observation. The CDR3 here is CASSLSYVSGDNYGYTF. In nucleotides, the CDR3 is TGTGCCAGCAGCTTAAGCTATGTGTCAGGGGATAACTATGGCTACACCTTC. The J gene is TRBJ1-2, the V gene TRBV5-6; tentative D call: TRBD1 (6 bases). The CDR3 consists of 17 residues. The germline V gene has CDR1 SGHDT and CDR2 YYEEEE. Trimming removed 2 bases at V and 1 base at J, with 18 bases between.

The chain employs TRBV15 and TRBJ2-3, with D possibly being TRBD2 (5 bases). Germline V CDR1 and CDR2: LNHNV, YYDKDF (reference sequence). CDR3 size: 15 residues. V shed 0 bases and J shed 4 bases, with 11 bases lying between them. CDR3 coding DNA: TGTGCCACCAGCAGAGAACGGCTAGCACCAGATACGCAGTATTTT. Translation: CATSRERLAPDTQYF. Drawing the rest from reference TRBV15 and TRBJ2-3, the complete variable domain is DAMVIQNPRYQVTQFGKPVTLSCSQTLNHNVMYWYQQKSSQAPKLLFHYYDKDFNNEADTPDNFQSRRPNTSFCFLDIRSPGLGDTAMYLCATSRERLAPDTQYFGPGTRLTVL.

The CDR3, as DNA: TGCGCCAGCACCCCAACACCTCGGAGGGGACTCCCCGTCAATGAGCAGTTCTTC. It codes for CASTPTPRRGLPVNEQFF. V and J are TRBV5-1 and TRBJ2-1; D is perhaps TRBD2 (6 bases). CDR3 length: 18 amino acids. Germline V gene data show CDR1 as SGHRS and CDR2 as YFSETQ. Between the trimmed V and J ends, which lost 6 bases and 6 bases, there was a span of 28 bases.

V gene TRBV24-1 combines with J gene TRBJ2-5; D is undetermined. The CDR3 spans 14 residues. Trimming removed 1 base at V and 1 base at J, with 6 bases between. CDR1 and CDR2 (germline): KGHDR, SFDVKD. The CDR3 protein is CATSDFHSQETQYF. As DNA, the CDR3 is TGTGCCACCAGTGATTTCCACAGCCAAGAGACCCAGTACTTC.

This rearrangement joins TRBV5-1 to TRBJ2-7; 7 positions agree with TRBD1. The V and J ends lost 0 bases and 3 bases, in that order; junction bases with no gene match: 6. The CDR3 runs to 15 residues. Germline V gives CDR1 SGHRS, CDR2 YFSETQ. CDR3 loop: CASSLDIGGDYEQYF. The CDR3 DNA is TGCGCCAGCAGCTTGGATATAGGGGGCGACTACGAGCAGTACTTC.